The present T cell receptor (beta chain) was sequenced within a study of T cells in Graves' hyperthyroidism and ophthalmopathy. The study's findings and limits: Ophthalmopathy onset followed model prediction by a median approximately six months.

This clonotype was seen a handful of times. Its antigen remains unidentified. Uncontrolled infections, other autoimmune diseases, pregnancy or lactation led to exclusion of patients. Diagnoses rested on clinical symptoms, serum thyroxine and TRAb, thyroid ultrasound and orbital computed tomography. Amplified TCR beta CDR3 regions came from RNA transcripts. RT-PCR in the first round (using the HTBI primer set) targeted the TCR CDR3. TCRdb ran MiXCR on the multiplex PCR reads and lists one entry per CDR3 protein. The sample shows about 160,000 distinct CDR3 sequences, 8% to 9.5% of them seen only once. The sequenced sample was blood. The clonotype was recovered from a woman between 18 and 29 years old with Graves' hyperthyroidism that later progressed to Graves' ophthalmopathy.

The DNA of the CDR3 is TGTGCCAGCAGCCCCGGGGGGGGTACCAATCAGCCCCAGCATTTT. It specifies CASSPGGGTNQPQHF. This rearrangement joins TRBV7-6 to TRBJ1-5, with D possibly TRBD1 on 5 matching bases. The V end lost 5 bases, the J end lost 3 bases, and 14 bases lay between the germline ends. The CDR3 has 15 amino acids. Germline V CDR1 and CDR2: SGHVS, FNYEAQ.